This T cell receptor beta chain was profiled in a study of T cell repertoires in cytomegalovirus infection. The wider study: It was the public TCR beta signatures that indicated both CMV infection and matching HLA type. General study results and limits: Public TCR beta family frequency separated CMV-and-HLA carriers, including in an independent cohort. HLA-C-restricted, CMV-specific TCR beta clonotypes were dominant ex vivo.

Trimming stripped 3 bases from V and 7 bases from J, with 17 bases between. The CDR3 length is 14 residues. The germline V gene encodes CDR1 SGHRS and CDR2 YFSETQ. This clonotype was seen a handful of times. The antigen is not known. Using its own MiXCR run on the reads, TCRdb lists one record per CDR3 protein. The sample includes about 250,000 distinct CDR3 sequences, roughly an eighth of them seen just once. Source material: PBMCs. V and J are TRBV5-1 and TRBJ2-7; D unclear. The sequence was collected from a human donor in good health (CMV status not recorded). Some clones in this sample may be carry-over from other donors' samples. The CDR3 region has the DNA TGCGCCAGCAGCTCAGGAGACATAGTTGTAGAGCAGTACTTC. Amino acids: CASSSGDIVVEQYF. Combining the CDR3 with reference TRBV5-1 and TRBJ2-7 gives the whole variable domain KAGVTQTPRYLIKTRGQQVTLSCSPISGHRSVSWYQQTPGQGLQFLFEYFSETQRNKGNFPGRFSGRQFSNSRSEMNVSTLELGDSALYLCASSSGDIVVEQYFGPGTRLTVT.